This T cell receptor (beta chain) was retrieved from a study of multiple sclerosis patients with progressive multifocal leukoencephalopathy. Study-wide findings and caveats: Preferential TRBV-TRBJ pairings or common gene usage were not detected at PML. PML-onset expanded TRB clones were detectable before and during natalizumab therapy.

The survey-level immunoSEQ assay was used. Only in-frame clones appear in the TCRdb table, and some are missing; sequencing was by immunoSEQ multiplex PCR. The sample gives roughly 30,000 clones, around 90% of which show up once; 5.7% is in the top ten. V dropped 2 bases and J dropped 7 bases, with 14 bases sitting between them. This CDR3 spans 14 amino acids. Germline V gene sequence: CDR1 MDHEN, CDR2 SYDVKM. Documented time point: time of PML onset. PML was diagnosed clinically and by MRI, then confirmed by JC virus DNA in cerebrospinal fluid. Only one count was recorded for this clone. The target antigen is unknown.

The sequencing here drew on PBMCs, taken from a patient treated with natalizumab. This TCR came from a woman in her thirties or forties with progressive multifocal leukoencephalopathy. The chain is built from TRBV28 and TRBJ1-2, with a weak D call TRBD1 (5 bases). CDR3 nucleotide sequence: TGTGCCAGCAGTTTAACATGGGGCGCGGGTGGCTACACCTTC. It codes for CASSLTWGAGGYTF.